These 19 T cell receptor beta chains were sequenced from one sample in a study of blood T cells in healthy people across ages. Next came a second PCR, run for roughly 6 to 11 cycles, which used a sample-barcoded 5' primer along with a J-beta primer mix. TCRdb used MiXCR to reprocess the 5' RACE reads, holding one entry per CDR3 protein. The table lists some 1 million distinct CDR3 sequences, 35% to 50% of them singletons. Sample: blood. These receptors were taken from a woman aged 55-69 years in good health.

This clonotype came up a few times. The rearrangement joins TRBV11-2 to TRBJ2-5, with D perhaps TRBD1 (8 bases). The last part of the DNA fits TRBJ2-7 better; the J call may be wrong. The CDR3 length is 13 residues. Germline CDR1 reads SGHAT; CDR2 reads FQNNGV. The CDR3 nucleotides are TGTGCCAGCAGCGTACAGGGGGGGGACGAGCAGTACTTC. Translating it yields CASSVQGGDEQYF.

Only a few counts were recorded for this clonotype. This rearrangement joins TRBV9 to TRBJ2-1, with D tentatively TRBD1 (6 bases). Trimming removed 0 bases at V and 6 bases at J, with 7 bases between. Germline V CDR1 and CDR2: SGDLS, YYNGEE. This CDR3 spans 13 amino acids. CDR3 nucleotide sequence: TGTGCCAGCAGCGTAGAAGGGGGCAATGAGCAGTTCTTC. Amino acids: CASSVEGGNEQFF.

This clonotype showed up just a few times. The rearrangement uses TRBV11-2 and TRBJ2-7; TRBD2 matches 7 bases. V was clipped by 4 bases and J by 2 bases; unmatched bases: 8. This CDR3 has 15 amino acids. Germline V lookup: CDR1 SGHAT, CDR2 FQNNGV. The CDR3 DNA reads as TGTGCCAGCAGCTCGGGCCAGCGGGGAACCTACGAGCAGTACTTC. Translating it yields CASSSGQRGTYEQYF.

This clonotype was seen only a few times. V usage is TRBV20-1 and J usage is TRBJ2-7; D might be TRBD2 (6 bases). Trimming pared 3 bases from V and 5 bases from J, leaving 11 bases between. This CDR3 is 12 amino acids long. Germline V gene sequence: CDR1 DFQATT, CDR2 SNEGSKA (reference sequence). CDR3 region: CSASRGKDEQYF. For the CDR3, the DNA is TGCAGTGCTAGTCGCGGGAAGGACGAGCAGTACTTC.

This rearrangement joins TRBV9 to TRBJ2-1; tentatively, D is TRBD2 (6 bases). Per the germline V gene, CDR1 is SGDLS and CDR2 is YYNGEE. The CDR3 runs to 15 residues. V lost 3 bases and J lost 9, with 19 bases in between. CDR3 in DNA: TGTGCCAGCAGCGAGATGGACTACCCCGATTTTGAGCAGTTCTTC. Protein: CASSEMDYPDFEQFF.

The rearrangement links TRBV10-3 to TRBJ2-1, with a tentative D call TRBD2 (6 bases). V lost 4 bases and J lost 8, with 15 bases in between. Germline CDR1 ENHRY, CDR2 SYGVKD. The CDR3 runs to 14 residues. The CDR3 reads CAISAGERVYEQFF. DNA of the CDR3: TGTGCCATCAGTGCGGGGGAGCGGGTCTATGAGCAGTTCTTC.

This clonotype was detected only a few times. The V call is TRBV27, the J call TRBJ2-3; D gene uncertain. Trimming removed 8 bases at V and 6 bases at J, with 9 bases between. Germline V gene lookup returns CDR1 MNHEY and CDR2 SMNVEV (reference sequence). The CDR3 sequence is 11 residues long. Written as DNA, the CDR3 is TGTGCCAGCGGTACGTTGGATACGCAGTATTTT. It encodes CASGTLDTQYF.

The rearrangement links TRBV28 to TRBJ1-6; D may be TRBD1 (5 bases). The V gene lost 4 bases and the J gene lost 7 bases, with 23 bases spanning the gap. CDR3 size: 18 residues. The V gene's germline CDR1 is MDHEN and CDR2 SYDVKM. CDR3 residues: CASSWGVGIVRVNSPLHF. CDR3 sequence (DNA): TGTGCCAGCAGTTGGGGGGTCGGGATCGTCCGGGTGAATTCACCCCTCCACTTT.

The gene calls are TRBV19 and TRBJ2-7, with 9 bases identical to TRBD2. CDR1 is LNHDA and CDR2 is SQIVND in the germline V gene (reference sequence). This CDR3 comprises 16 residues. V was pared by 0 bases and J by 7 bases, with 10 bases of the junction left unmatched. CDR3 DNA sequence: TGTGCCAGTAGTATAGATTGGGCTAGCGGGACTGGAGAGCAGTACTTC. Translating it yields CASSIDWASGTGEQYF.

The rearrangement links TRBV13 to TRBJ2-1, with 11 bases identical to TRBD2. The V gene end was trimmed by 4 bases and the J gene end by 4 bases; junction bases not matched to a gene: 6. The length of the CDR3 is 16 residues. CDR1 and CDR2 (germline): PRHDT, FYEKMQ (reference sequence). This chain's CDR3 is CASSSAGTSGYNEQFF. In nucleotides, the CDR3 is TGTGCCAGCAGCTCCGCCGGGACTAGCGGTTACAATGAGCAGTTCTTC.

This clonotype has only a few counts. J is TRBJ2-3 and V is TRBV5-1; D not resolved. This CDR3 spans 14 amino acids. The V and J ends lost 2 bases and 2 bases respectively, with 9 bases between them. The germline V gene encodes CDR1 SGHRS and CDR2 YFSETQ. The CDR3 sequence: CASSLTLDTDTQYF. The CDR3 DNA follows: TGCGCCAGCAGCTTAACCCTTGACACAGATACGCAGTATTTT.

The chain joins TRBV7-9 to TRBJ2-6; D uncertain. CDR1 is SEHNR, CDR2 FQNEAQ, per germline (reference sequence). The CDR3 spans 16 residues. V dropped 5 bases and J dropped 1 base, with 12 bases sitting between them. CDR3 nucleotides: TGTGCCAGCAGCCCTGGATTCGGGTCTGGGGCCAACGTCCTGACTTTC. This sequence encodes CASSPGFGSGANVLTF.

The chain has TRBV10-3 and TRBJ2-3; TRBD2 agrees at 8 bases. The CDR3 loop spans 15 amino acids. V trimming: 8 bases; J trimming: 0 bases; junction bases outside the gene matches: 7. Germline V gene lookup returns CDR1 ENHRY and CDR2 SYGVKD. In DNA, the CDR3 is TGTGCCATCTCTTTAGCGGGATCTAGCACAGATACGCAGTATTTT. Translation: CAISLAGSSTDTQYF.

A few counts support this clonotype. This chain links TRBV20-1 with TRBJ1-6, with 11 bases lining up with TRBD1. V shed 2 bases, J shed 7 bases, and the junction held 4 bases outside the gene matches. The germline V gene encodes CDR1 DFQATT and CDR2 SNEGSKA (reference sequence). The CDR3 has 15 amino acids. CDR3 amino acids: CSARRTGGGNSPLHF. The CDR3 nucleotides are TGCAGTGCTAGACGGACAGGGGGCGGGAATTCACCCCTCCACTTT.

This clonotype occurred a few times. The V call is TRBV7-9, the J call TRBJ1-1; D uncertain. This CDR3 spans 15 amino acids. Per the germline V gene, CDR1 is SEHNR and CDR2 is FQNEAQ (reference sequence). Trimming left V 1 base short and J 6 bases short, with 15 bases between. The chain's CDR3 is CASSLVSGERAEAFF. The CDR3 DNA reads as TGTGCCAGCAGCTTAGTAAGCGGAGAGAGGGCTGAAGCTTTCTTT.

This chain uses TRBV3-1 with TRBJ2-2; D may be TRBD1 (6 bases). V lost 4 bases, J lost 4 bases, and 10 bases lay in between. CDR3 length equals 14 residues. The V gene's germline CDR1 is LGHDT and CDR2 YNNKEL (reference sequence). The CDR3 bases are TGTGCCAGCAGCCCTCTACAGGGCACCGGGGAGCTGTTTTTT. Its protein is CASSPLQGTGELFF.

V gene TRBV29-1 combines with J gene TRBJ2-1; D may be TRBD2 (6 bases). This CDR3 has 14 residues. The V gene lost 7 bases and the J gene lost 9 bases, with 22 bases spanning the gap. From germline, CDR1 is SQVTM and CDR2 ANQGSEA. CDR3 coding DNA: TGCAGCGCATACGGCATTTCTCATAGCGGTGAGCAGTTCTTC. Translation: CSAYGISHSGEQFF.

This chain joins TRBV7-9 and TRBJ2-1, with 8 positions matching TRBD2. CDR3 size: 16 residues. With V trimmed by 3 bases and J by 3 bases, 7 bases remained unmatched. Per germline, CDR1 SEHNR and CDR2 FQNEAQ (reference sequence). CDR3 amino acids: CASSLSGRAYYNEQFF. CDR3 coding DNA: TGTGCCAGCAGCTTGTCCGGGAGGGCCTACTACAATGAGCAGTTCTTC.

The rearrangement joins TRBV12-3 or TRBV12-4 to TRBJ2-5, with D perhaps TRBD1 or TRBD2 (5 bases each). The CDR3 spans 15 residues. V shed 2 bases and J shed 4 bases, with 14 bases lying between them. The CDR3 loop reads CASSLFRERGETQYF. The CDR3 nucleotides are TGTGCCAGCAGTTTATTTAGGGAGAGGGGAGAGACCCAGTACTTC.